The 31 T cell receptor beta chains in this list originate from one sample, sequenced in a study of CD8+CD57+ T cells in acquired aplastic anemia. Investigators profiled TCR beta VDJ and CDR3 from genomic DNA template. TCRdb fed the reads into MiXCR, producing one record per CDR3 protein. The sample contains about 120,000 distinct CDR3 sequences, over 55% of which appear only once. The sequenced patients had an expansion of CD8+CD57+ cells seen by flow cytometry. Sequencing was carried out using sorted CD4+, CD8+, or CD8+CD57+ T cells (not recorded which) from PBMCs. The origin of the receptors is a human donor with aplastic anemia.

This clonotype has a count of ten or more. The V call is TRBV12-3 or TRBV12-4, the J call TRBJ1-5; D is possibly TRBD1 (5 bases). The V and J ends lost 1 base and 1 base respectively, with 5 bases between them. This CDR3 is built from 14 residues. CDR3 in amino acids: CASSLGDSNQPQHF. The CDR3 DNA reads as TGTGCCAGCAGTTTAGGGGACAGCAATCAGCCCCAGCATTTT.

The gene calls are TRBV7-3 and TRBJ2-3; 8 bases map to TRBD1. The V segment lost 3 bases and the J segment 6 bases; nucleotides outside the gene matches: 8. The CDR3 covers 15 residues. CDR1 and CDR2 (germline): SGHTA, FQGTGA. CDR3 sequence (DNA): TGTGCCAGCAGCTTTCGGGACAGGTACAAGGATACGCAGTATTTT. This encodes CASSFRDRYKDTQYF.

The chain carries TRBV2 and TRBJ2-3, with 11 positions matching TRBD2. Trimming cost V 8 bases and J 1 base; bases outside gene matches: 5. The CDR3 contains 15 residues. From germline, CDR1 is SNHLY and CDR2 FYNNEI. The CDR3 is CASGRLAGRTDTQYF. The CDR3 DNA is TGTGCCAGCGGAAGACTAGCGGGACGCACAGATACGCAGTATTTT. The full variable domain, its missing parts supplied by reference TRBV2 and TRBJ2-3, is EPEVTQTPSHQVTQMGQEVILRCVPISNHLYFYWYRQILGQKVEFLVSFYNNEISEKSEIFDDQFSVERPDGSNFTLKIRSTKLEDSAMYFCASGRLAGRTDTQYFGPGTRLTVL.

Notes on this clonotype: The junction and the germline gene differ at one end; a read error may be behind it. The chain recombines TRBV10-3 with TRBJ2-5; 11 bases are a match to TRBD1. Germline lookup yields CDR1 ENHRY and CDR2 SYGVKD. The CDR3 is 15 amino acids. Here the CDR3 DNA reads TGTGCCAGCAGTACCGGACAGGGGGCACAAGAGACCCAGTACTTC. Its translation is CASSTGQGAQETQYF.

This clonotype came up a few times. This rearrangement joins TRBV7-3 to TRBJ1-1, with D maybe TRBD1 (5 bases). Trimming took off 0 bases at V and 1 base at J, with 9 bases between the two ends. Germline CDR1 reads SGHTA; CDR2 reads FQGTGA. CDR3 length: 15 amino acids. The DNA of the CDR3 is TGTGCCAGCAGCTTAACGTATGGGGGGAACACTGAAGCTTTCTTT. Residues: CASSLTYGGNTEAFF.

This clonotype was seen more than once but under ten times. This sequence joins TRBV10-3 and TRBJ2-5; 14 nucleotides align to TRBD2. The junction had 2 bases not matched to a gene; V was cut back by 6 bases and J by 2 bases. The CDR3 is made up of 15 amino acids. Germline lookup yields CDR1 ENHRY and CDR2 SYGVKD. CDR3 residues: CAIRWTSGGQETQYF. The CDR3, as DNA: TGTGCCATCAGGTGGACTAGCGGGGGGCAAGAGACCCAGTACTTC.

V usage is TRBV10-3 and J usage is TRBJ1-1; D remains ambiguous. The germline V gene encodes CDR1 ENHRY and CDR2 SYGVKD. This CDR3 is built from 13 residues. The ends were cut back, 7 bases at V and 2 bases at J, with 11 bases in the middle. The CDR3: CAITQTPNTEAFF. The DNA for the CDR3 is TGTGCCATCACCCAGACACCTAACACTGAAGCTTTCTTT.

This chain joins TRBV6-1 and TRBJ2-2; D not certain. The V gene's germline CDR1 is MNHNS and CDR2 SASEGT. The CDR3 spans 14 residues. V was shortened by 7 bases and J by 5 bases, with 14 bases between the two germline ends. CDR3 residues: CASISSGRTGELFF. CDR3 nucleotides: TGTGCCAGCATCTCCTCTGGGCGGACCGGGGAGCTGTTTTTT.

This clonotype was detected a few times. The rearrangement joins TRBV24-1 to TRBJ2-3; D possibly matches TRBD1 or TRBD2 (6 bases each). Germline V lookup: CDR1 KGHDR, CDR2 SFDVKD. This CDR3 contains 17 residues. Between the trimmed V and J ends, which lost 9 bases and 4 bases, there was a span of 25 bases. CDR3 region: CATAGPGQSVTPDTQYF. The CDR3 DNA is TGTGCCACCGCGGGGCCCGGACAGTCCGTTACCCCAGATACGCAGTATTTT.

The rearrangement links TRBV20-1 to TRBJ2-1; D not certain. The CDR3 totals 12 residues. In germline, CDR1 is DFQATT, CDR2 SNEGSKA (reference sequence). V was trimmed by 1 base and J by 4 bases, leaving 5 bases between them. Written as DNA, the CDR3 is TGCAGTGCTAGAGCTCGTTACAATGAGCAGTTCTTC. Translation gives CSARARYNEQFF.

The genes are TRBV19 and TRBJ1-1; D may be TRBD1 (5 bases). From germline, CDR1 is LNHDA and CDR2 SQIVND (reference sequence). This CDR3 spans 15 amino acids. The V end was cut by 7 bases, the J end by 0 bases, with 15 bases between. CDR3 sequence (DNA): TGTGCCAGTAAGGAGCAGGGATCTATGAACACTGAAGCTTTCTTT. Residues: CASKEQGSMNTEAFF.

This clonotype has a single count. The chain combines TRBV11-2 with TRBJ2-7; 8 bases match TRBD1. Germline V gene lookup returns CDR1 SGHAT and CDR2 FQNNGV. The CDR3 is 14 amino acids. V was clipped by 8 bases and J by 2 bases; unmatched bases: 8. The chain's CDR3 is CASGGDRSPYEQYF. As DNA, the CDR3 is TGTGCCAGCGGCGGGGACAGGTCTCCCTACGAGCAGTACTTC.

This chain connects TRBV2 to TRBJ2-7; D is uncertain. CDR3 length equals 12 residues. Germline V CDR1 and CDR2: SNHLY, FYNNEI. V was shortened by 6 bases and J by 4 bases, with 10 bases between the two germline ends. The CDR3 loop is CASSTDLYEQYF. CDR3 DNA sequence: TGTGCCAGCAGCACAGACTTGTACGAGCAGTACTTC.

About this clonotype: Germline and junction disagree at one end, which may indicate a read error. The V call is TRBV7-6, the J call TRBJ2-3, with D maybe TRBD1 (5 bases). CDR3 size: 15 residues. Germline CDR1 and CDR2: SGHVS and FNYEAQ. CDR3 nucleotide sequence: TGTGCCAGCAGCTTAGAGGCCGTTAGGGGCGATACGCAGTACTTT. Translating gives CASSLEAVRGDTQYF.

The J gene is TRBJ1-2, the V gene TRBV2; TRBD1 matches 7 bases. This CDR3 has 14 amino acids. The V gene's germline CDR1 is SNHLY and CDR2 FYNNEI. J was trimmed by 8 bases and V by 7 bases; bases with no gene match: 13. The CDR3 DNA reads TGTGCCAGCAAGACCGGGACAGTGGGTTGGGGCTACACCTTC. Its translation: CASKTGTVGWGYTF.

V gene TRBV4-1 combines with J gene TRBJ2-7, with D possibly TRBD1 on 6 matching bases. V lost 1 base and J lost 6, with 13 bases in between. This CDR3 has 14 amino acids. CDR1 is MGHRA and CDR2 is YSYEKL in the germline V gene. CDR3 nucleotides: TGCGCCAGCAGCCAAGGAGGAGAGGGGGTCGAGCAGTACTTC. As protein: CASSQGGEGVEQYF.

This chain joins TRBV20-1 and TRBJ2-5, with D perhaps given as TRBD1 or TRBD2 (6 bases each). The germline V gene has CDR1 DFQATT and CDR2 SNEGSKA (reference sequence). This CDR3 is built from 13 residues. Trimming shortened V by 6 bases and J by 11 bases, and 22 bases separated the two germline ends. CDR3 in DNA: TGCAGTGCCTATAAGGGGGGAGTAGGGGAGCAGTACTTC. Protein: CSAYKGGVGEQYF.

A remark on this clonotype: A read error is possible here, since a much larger clone lies one base away. The J gene is TRBJ2-7, the V gene TRBV7-9, with D perhaps matching TRBD2 (6 bases). CDR1 and CDR2 from the germline V gene are SEHNR and FQNEAQ (reference sequence). The CDR3 totals 14 residues. In DNA form, the CDR3 reads TGTGCCAGCAGCTTAGCAGGGGAGGTCCGCGAGCAGCACTTC. The encoded protein is CASSLAGEVREQHF.

The chain recombines TRBV15 with TRBJ2-3; the D is unclear. Germline CDR1 reads LNHNV; CDR2 reads YYDKDF (reference sequence). V lost 4 bases, J lost 5 bases, and 10 bases lay in between. The CDR3 loop spans 13 amino acids. CDR3 in DNA: TGTGCCACCAGCACCTCTAGAGTAGATACGCAGTATTTT. Translating gives CATSTSRVDTQYF.

This clonotype has just a few counts. The chain recombines TRBV10-3 with TRBJ1-1; D not resolved. The CDR3 contains 16 residues. Trimming removed 0 bases from V and 7 bases from J, with 18 bases in between. The germline V gene encodes CDR1 ENHRY and CDR2 SYGVKD. The DNA of the CDR3 is TGTGCCATCAGTGAGTCGAGTCGGAGTGCACGAGTTGAAGCTTTCTTT. This sequence encodes CAISESSRSARVEAFF.

In its sample, this clonotype was seen many times. This chain uses TRBV6-1 with TRBJ1-4, with TRBD1 matching 10 bases. This CDR3 region has 13 residues. Per germline, CDR1 MNHNS and CDR2 SASEGT. J gave up 6 bases and V 8 bases, and 3 bases lay outside the gene matches. This chain's CDR3 is CASRDRGYEKLFF. CDR3 coding DNA: TGTGCCAGCCGGGACAGGGGTTATGAAAAACTGTTTTTT.

The chain is built from TRBV29-1 and TRBJ2-3, with 10 bases matching TRBD2. CDR3 length equals 15 residues. CDR1 is SQVTM, CDR2 ANQGSEA, per germline. V gave up 2 bases and J gave up 5 bases; unmatched junction bases: 7. CDR3 residues: CSVESSGSDGDTQYF. DNA for the CDR3: TGCAGCGTTGAATCTAGCGGGAGTGATGGAGATACGCAGTATTTT.

V and J are TRBV20-1 and TRBJ2-7; TRBD1 is a possible D gene (5 bases). CDR3 length equals 12 residues. Germline CDR1 reads DFQATT; CDR2 reads SNEGSKA (reference sequence). The V gene lost 1 base and the J gene lost 4 bases, with 8 bases spanning the gap. The CDR3 loop is CSARGRQYEQYF. CDR3 bases: TGCAGTGCTAGAGGTAGACAGTACGAGCAGTACTTC.

The V and J genes are TRBV19 and TRBJ1-2; 8 nucleotides agree with TRBD1. CDR1 and CDR2 from the germline V gene are LNHDA and SQIVND (reference sequence). V lost 6 bases, J lost 4 bases, and 10 bases stayed unmatched. CDR3 length: 15 residues. CDR3 sequence (DNA): TGTGCCAGTAGGGACAGGGTAATCCAAATCTATGGCTACACCTTC. It codes for CASRDRVIQIYGYTF.

In its sample, this clonotype was seen once. CDR3 in amino acids: CASSFRPGGDQPQHF. The CDR3, as DNA: TGTGCCAGCAGTTTTCGGCCAGGGGGCGATCAGCCCCAGCATTTT. V usage is TRBV27 and J usage is TRBJ1-5, with 8 positions matching TRBD1. The CDR3 is 15 amino acids. The J segment lost 5 bases and the V segment lost 3 bases, leaving 6 bases of the junction unmatched. Germline loops: CDR1 MNHEY, CDR2 SMNVEV (reference sequence).

The chain couples TRBV20-1 to TRBJ2-7, with D perhaps TRBD1 or TRBD2 (5 bases each). The CDR3 runs to 13 residues. Trimming stripped 2 bases from V and 4 bases from J, with 12 bases between. CDR1 is DFQATT, CDR2 SNEGSKA, per germline (reference sequence). The CDR3 loop is CSARTLGEYEQYF. CDR3 DNA sequence: TGCAGTGCTAGAACCCTGGGGGAATACGAGCAGTACTTC.

The chain couples TRBV15 to TRBJ2-2; 8 bases are shared with TRBD2. From germline, CDR1 is LNHNV and CDR2 YYDKDF (reference sequence). Trimming cost V 2 bases and J 4 bases; bases outside gene matches: 0. This CDR3 region has 14 residues. The CDR3 spells CATSRTSGTGELFF. CDR3 DNA sequence: TGTGCCACCAGCAGAACTAGCGGCACCGGGGAGCTGTTTTTT.

The chain has TRBV6-1 and TRBJ1-6; D might be TRBD1 (5 bases). V lost 3 bases to trimming and J lost 8 bases, with 8 bases between them. The germline CDR1 and CDR2 sequences are MNHNS and SASEGT. The CDR3 spans 13 residues. The CDR3 DNA sequence: TGTGCCAGCAGTGACAGGGTAGATTCACCCCTCCACTTT. As protein: CASSDRVDSPLHF.

The chain couples TRBV5-6 to TRBJ2-5; D is perhaps TRBD1 (5 bases). This CDR3 contains 13 residues. V was cut by 0 bases and J by 2 bases, with 5 bases left in between. Germline V gives CDR1 SGHDT, CDR2 YYEEEE. DNA of the CDR3: TGTGCCAGCAGCTTGGGACAGCAAGAGACCCAGTACTTC. It translates to CASSLGQQETQYF.

The CDR3 bases are TGTGCCAGCAGTGGGGTATTGGACGGCTACACCTTC. Amino acid sequence: CASSGVLDGYTF. The chain uses TRBV27 and TRBJ1-2; D gene unclear. Between the trimmed V and J ends, which lost 5 bases and 8 bases, there was a span of 12 bases. The CDR3 covers 12 residues. Germline CDR1 and CDR2: MNHEY and SMNVEV (reference sequence).

In its sample, this clonotype was seen a few times. The CDR3 does not end in the conserved phenylalanine or tryptophan, so this is likely a read error. This chain uses TRBV15 with TRBJ1-6; maybe TRBD1 (5 bases). The CDR3 is 16 residues long. CDR1 and CDR2 (germline): LNHNV, YYDKDF (reference sequence). The ends were cut back, 1 base at V and 10 bases at J, with 17 bases in the middle. The CDR3, as DNA: TGTGCCACCAGCAGAGCGTCCGGGACCGGTAACTCACCCCTCCACTCT. Protein sequence: CATSRASGTGNSPLHS.